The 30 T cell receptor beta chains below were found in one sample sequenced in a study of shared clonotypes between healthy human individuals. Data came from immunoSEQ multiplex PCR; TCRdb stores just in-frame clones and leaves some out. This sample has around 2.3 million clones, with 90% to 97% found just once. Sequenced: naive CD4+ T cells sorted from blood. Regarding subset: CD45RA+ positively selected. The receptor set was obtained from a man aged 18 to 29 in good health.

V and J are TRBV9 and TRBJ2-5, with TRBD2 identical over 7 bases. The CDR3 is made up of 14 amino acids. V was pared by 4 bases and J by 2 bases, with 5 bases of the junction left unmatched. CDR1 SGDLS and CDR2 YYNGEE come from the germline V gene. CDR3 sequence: CASSSGGGQETQYF. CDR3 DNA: TGTGCCAGCAGCTCCGGCGGGGGACAAGAGACCCAGTACTTC. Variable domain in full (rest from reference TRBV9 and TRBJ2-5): DSGVTQTPKHLITATGQRVTLRCSPRSGDLSVYWYQQSLDQGLQFLIQYYNGEERAKGNILERFSAQQFPDLHSELNLSSLELGDSALYFCASSSGGGQETQYFGPGTRLLVL.

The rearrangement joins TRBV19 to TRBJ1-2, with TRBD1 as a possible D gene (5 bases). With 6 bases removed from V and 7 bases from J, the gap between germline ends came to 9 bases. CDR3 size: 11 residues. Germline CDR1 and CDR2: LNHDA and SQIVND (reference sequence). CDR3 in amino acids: CASSQGGGYTF. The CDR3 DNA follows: TGTGCCAGTAGCCAGGGAGGTGGCTACACCTTC. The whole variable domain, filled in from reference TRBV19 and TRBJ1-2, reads DGGITQSPKYLFRKEGQNVTLSCEQNLNHDAMYWYRQDPGQGLRLIYYSQIVNDFQKGDIAEGYSVSREKKESFPLTVTSAQKNPTAFYLCASSQGGGYTFGSGTRLTVV.

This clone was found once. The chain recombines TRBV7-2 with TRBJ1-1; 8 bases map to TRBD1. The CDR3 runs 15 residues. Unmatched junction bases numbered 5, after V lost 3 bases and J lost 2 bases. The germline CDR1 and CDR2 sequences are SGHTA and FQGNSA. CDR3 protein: CASSFLPGGNTEAFF. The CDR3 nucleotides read TGTGCCAGCAGCTTCCTTCCAGGGGGCAACACTGAAGCTTTCTTT.

CDR3 sequence: CASSIQGIEQFF. CDR3 DNA sequence: TGTGCCAGCAGCATACAGGGCATTGAGCAGTTCTTC. The rearrangement uses TRBV5-8 and TRBJ2-1; D might be TRBD1 (6 bases). The V gene lost 4 bases and the J gene lost 9 bases, with 11 bases spanning the gap. This CDR3 spans 12 amino acids. Germline V gives CDR1 SGHTS, CDR2 YDEGEE. Full variable domain (rest looked up from reference TRBV5-8 and TRBJ2-1): EAGVTQSPTHLIKTRGQQATLRCSPISGHTSVYWYQQALGLGLQFLLWYDEGEERNRGNFPPRFSGRQFPNYSSELNVNALELEDSALYLCASSIQGIEQFFGPGTRLTVL.

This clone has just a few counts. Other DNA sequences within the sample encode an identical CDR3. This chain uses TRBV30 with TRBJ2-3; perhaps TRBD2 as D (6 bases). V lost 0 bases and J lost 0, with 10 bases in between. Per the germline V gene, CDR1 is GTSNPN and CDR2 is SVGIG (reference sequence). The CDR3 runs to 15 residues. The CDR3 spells CAWSVGAGSTDTQYF. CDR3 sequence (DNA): TGTGCCTGGAGTGTAGGGGCGGGAAGCACAGATACGCAGTATTTT.

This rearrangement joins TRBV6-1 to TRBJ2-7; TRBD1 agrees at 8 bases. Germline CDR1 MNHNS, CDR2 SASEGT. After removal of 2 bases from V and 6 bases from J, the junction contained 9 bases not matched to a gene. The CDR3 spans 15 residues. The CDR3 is CASSEQGAVLSEQYF. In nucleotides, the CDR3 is TGTGCCAGCAGTGAACAGGGGGCCGTCCTCAGCGAGCAGTACTTC.

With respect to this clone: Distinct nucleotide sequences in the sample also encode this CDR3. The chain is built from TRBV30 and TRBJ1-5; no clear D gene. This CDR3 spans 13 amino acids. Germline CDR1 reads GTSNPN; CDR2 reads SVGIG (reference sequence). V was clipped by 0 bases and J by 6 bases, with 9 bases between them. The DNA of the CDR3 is TGTGCCTGGAGTGTCGGGCCGGGTCAGCCCCAGCATTTT. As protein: CAWSVGPGQPQHF.

CDR3 region: CAWSARAEVEAFF. CDR3 bases: TGTGCCTGGAGTGCTAGGGCAGAGGTGGAAGCTTTCTTT. The rearrangement links TRBV30 to TRBJ1-1, with no clear D. Between the trimmed V and J ends, which lost 1 base and 8 bases, there was a span of 14 bases. Looked up from germline, CDR1 is GTSNPN and CDR2 is SVGIG (reference sequence). The CDR3 spans 13 residues. Using reference TRBV30 and TRBJ1-1 for the parts outside the CDR3, the full variable domain is SQTIHQWPATLVQPVGSPLSLECTVEGTSNPNLYWYRQAAGRGLQLLFYSVGIGQISSEVPQNLSASRPQDRQFILSSKKLLLSDSGFYLCAWSARAEVEAFFGQGTRLTVV.

In nucleotides, the CDR3 is TGTGCCAGCAGTTATATGGGGGTCTCTGAAGCTTTCTTT. Amino acid sequence: CASSYMGVSEAFF. The genes are TRBV6-6 and TRBJ1-1; a weak D match, TRBD1 (5 bases). The CDR3 is 13 amino acids. Trimming removed 3 bases from V and 6 bases from J, with 11 bases in between. Germline V gives CDR1 MNHNY, CDR2 SVGAGI (reference sequence).

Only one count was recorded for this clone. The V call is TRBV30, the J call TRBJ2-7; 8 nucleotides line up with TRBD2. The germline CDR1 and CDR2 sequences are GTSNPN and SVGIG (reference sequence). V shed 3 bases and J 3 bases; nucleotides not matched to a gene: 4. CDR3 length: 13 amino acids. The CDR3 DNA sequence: TGTGCCTGGAGGAGAGCGGGGGTCTACGAGCAGTACTTC. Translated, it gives CAWRRAGVYEQYF.

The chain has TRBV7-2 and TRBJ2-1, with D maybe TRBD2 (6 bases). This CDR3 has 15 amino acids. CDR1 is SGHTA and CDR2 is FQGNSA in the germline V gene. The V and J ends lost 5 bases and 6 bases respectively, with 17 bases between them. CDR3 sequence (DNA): TGTGCCAGCAGCCCCAGGAGGGGCTCTACCAATGAGCAGTTCTTC. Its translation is CASSPRRGSTNEQFF.

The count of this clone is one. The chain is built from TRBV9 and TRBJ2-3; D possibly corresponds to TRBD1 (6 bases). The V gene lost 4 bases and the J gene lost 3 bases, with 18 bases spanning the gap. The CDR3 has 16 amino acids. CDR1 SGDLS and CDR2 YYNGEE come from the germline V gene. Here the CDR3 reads CASSTPRDTPTDTQYF. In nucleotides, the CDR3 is TGTGCCAGCAGCACTCCCCGGGACACACCTACAGATACGCAGTATTTT.

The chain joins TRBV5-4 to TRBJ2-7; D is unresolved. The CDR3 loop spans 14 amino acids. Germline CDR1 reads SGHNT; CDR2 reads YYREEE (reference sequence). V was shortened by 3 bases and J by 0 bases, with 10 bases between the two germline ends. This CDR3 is CASSSPKSSYEQYF. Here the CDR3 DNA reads TGTGCCAGCAGCTCCCCCAAGAGCTCCTACGAGCAGTACTTC.

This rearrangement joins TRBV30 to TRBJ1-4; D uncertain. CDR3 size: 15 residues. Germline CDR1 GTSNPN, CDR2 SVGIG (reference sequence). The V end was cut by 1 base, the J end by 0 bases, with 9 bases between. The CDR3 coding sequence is TGTGCCTGGAGTGGTGGGCTTGCAACTAATGAAAAACTGTTTTTT. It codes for CAWSGGLATNEKLFF. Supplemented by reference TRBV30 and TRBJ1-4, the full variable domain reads SQTIHQWPATLVQPVGSPLSLECTVEGTSNPNLYWYRQAAGRGLQLLFYSVGIGQISSEVPQNLSASRPQDRQFILSSKKLLLSDSGFYLCAWSGGLATNEKLFFGSGTQLSVL.

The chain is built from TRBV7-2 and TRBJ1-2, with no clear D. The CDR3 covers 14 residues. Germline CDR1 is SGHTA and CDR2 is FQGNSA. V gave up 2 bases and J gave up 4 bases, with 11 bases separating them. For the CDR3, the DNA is TGTGCCAGCAGCTTATCTGGCGACTTCTATGGCTACACCTTC. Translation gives CASSLSGDFYGYTF.

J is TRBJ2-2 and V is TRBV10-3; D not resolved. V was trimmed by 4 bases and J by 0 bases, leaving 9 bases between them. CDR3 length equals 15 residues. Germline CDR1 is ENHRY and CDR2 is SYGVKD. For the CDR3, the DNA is TGTGCCATCAGTGTTGGCAGTACGAACACCGGGGAGCTGTTTTTT. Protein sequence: CAISVGSTNTGELFF.

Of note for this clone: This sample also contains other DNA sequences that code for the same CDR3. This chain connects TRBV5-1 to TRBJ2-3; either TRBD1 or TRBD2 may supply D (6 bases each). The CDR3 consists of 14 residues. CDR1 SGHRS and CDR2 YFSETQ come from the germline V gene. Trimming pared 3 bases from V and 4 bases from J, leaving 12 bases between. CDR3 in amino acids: CASSSTGGPDTQYF. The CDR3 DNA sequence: TGCGCCAGCAGCTCAACCGGGGGCCCAGATACGCAGTATTTT.

The CDR3 loop reads CASSLQLRTSGGSYEQYF. The CDR3 DNA reads as TGCGCCAGCAGCTTACAATTGCGGACTAGCGGGGGATCCTACGAGCAGTACTTC. This chain connects TRBV5-1 to TRBJ2-7; 13 bases line up with TRBD2. CDR3 size: 18 residues. The germline gives CDR1 SGHRS, CDR2 YFSETQ. V lost 2 bases, J lost 1 base, and 9 bases stayed unmatched.

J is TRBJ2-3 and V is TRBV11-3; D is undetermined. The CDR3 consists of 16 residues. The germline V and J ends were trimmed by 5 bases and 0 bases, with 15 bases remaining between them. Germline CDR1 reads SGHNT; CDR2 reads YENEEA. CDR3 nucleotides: TGTGCCAGCAGCCCACAAGGAACGACCAGCACAGATACGCAGTATTTT. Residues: CASSPQGTTSTDTQYF.

CDR3 in amino acids: CASRPPGQGKNTEAFF. The DNA of the CDR3 is TGTGCCAGCAGGCCTCCGGGACAGGGGAAGAACACTGAAGCTTTCTTT. The chain carries TRBV28 and TRBJ1-1; 10 nucleotides line up with TRBD1. The CDR3 extends over 16 amino acids. After removal of 6 bases from V and 1 base from J, the junction contained 8 bases not matched to a gene. Germline CDR1 is MDHEN and CDR2 is SYDVKM.

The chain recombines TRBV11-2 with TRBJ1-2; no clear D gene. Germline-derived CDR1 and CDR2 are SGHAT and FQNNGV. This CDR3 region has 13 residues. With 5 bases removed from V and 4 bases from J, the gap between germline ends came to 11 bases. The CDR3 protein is CASSLSEAYGYTF. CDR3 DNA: TGTGCCAGCAGCCTATCAGAAGCCTATGGCTACACCTTC.

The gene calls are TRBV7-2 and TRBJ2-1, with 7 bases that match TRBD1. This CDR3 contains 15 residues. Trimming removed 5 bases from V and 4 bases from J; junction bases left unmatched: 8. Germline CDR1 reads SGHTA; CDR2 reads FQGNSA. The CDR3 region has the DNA TGTGCCAGCAGCGAAAACCGGGACAGTTACAATGAGCAGTTCTTC. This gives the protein CASSENRDSYNEQFF. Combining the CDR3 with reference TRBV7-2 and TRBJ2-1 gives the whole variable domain GAGVSQSPSNKVTEKGKDVELRCDPISGHTALYWYRQSLGQGLEFLIYFQGNSAPDKSGLPSDRFSAERTGGSVSTLTIQRTQQEDSAVYLCASSENRDSYNEQFFGPGTRLTVL.

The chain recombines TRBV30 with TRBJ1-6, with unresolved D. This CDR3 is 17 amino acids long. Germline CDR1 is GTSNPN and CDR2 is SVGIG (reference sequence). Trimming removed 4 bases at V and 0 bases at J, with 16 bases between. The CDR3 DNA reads TGTGCCTGGACCCCCGGGCAGTCCTCCTCCTATAATTCACCCCTCCACTTT. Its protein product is CAWTPGQSSSYNSPLHF.

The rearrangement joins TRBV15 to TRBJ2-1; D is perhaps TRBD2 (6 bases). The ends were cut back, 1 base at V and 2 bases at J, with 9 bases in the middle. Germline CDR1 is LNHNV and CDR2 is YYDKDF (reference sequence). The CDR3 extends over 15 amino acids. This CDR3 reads CATSRGDSPYNEQFF. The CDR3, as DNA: TGTGCCACCAGCAGAGGGGACTCCCCCTACAATGAGCAGTTCTTC.

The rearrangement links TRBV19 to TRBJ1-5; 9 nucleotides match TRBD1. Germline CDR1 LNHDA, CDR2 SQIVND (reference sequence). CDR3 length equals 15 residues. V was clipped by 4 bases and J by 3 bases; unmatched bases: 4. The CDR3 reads CASSKGTGTNQPQHF. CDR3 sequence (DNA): TGTGCCAGTAGTAAAGGGACAGGGACCAATCAGCCCCAGCATTTT. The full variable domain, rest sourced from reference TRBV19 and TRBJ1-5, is DGGITQSPKYLFRKEGQNVTLSCEQNLNHDAMYWYRQDPGQGLRLIYYSQIVNDFQKGDIAEGYSVSREKKESFPLTVTSAQKNPTAFYLCASSKGTGTNQPQHFGDGTRLSIL.

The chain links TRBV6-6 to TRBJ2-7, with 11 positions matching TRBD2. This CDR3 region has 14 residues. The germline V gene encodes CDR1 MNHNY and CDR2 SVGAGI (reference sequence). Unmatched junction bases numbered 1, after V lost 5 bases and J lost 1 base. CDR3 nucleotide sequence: TGTGCCAGCAGTGGGACTAGCGGTTCCTACGAGCAGTACTTC. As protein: CASSGTSGSYEQYF.

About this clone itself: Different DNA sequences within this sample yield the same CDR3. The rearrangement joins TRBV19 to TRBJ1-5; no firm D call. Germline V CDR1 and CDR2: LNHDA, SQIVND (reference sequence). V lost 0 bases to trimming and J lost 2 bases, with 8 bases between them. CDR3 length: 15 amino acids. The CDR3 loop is CASSIEGYGNQPQHF. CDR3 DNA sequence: TGTGCCAGTAGTATAGAAGGGTATGGCAATCAGCCCCAGCATTTT. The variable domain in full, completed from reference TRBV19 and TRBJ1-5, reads DGGITQSPKYLFRKEGQNVTLSCEQNLNHDAMYWYRQDPGQGLRLIYYSQIVNDFQKGDIAEGYSVSREKKESFPLTVTSAQKNPTAFYLCASSIEGYGNQPQHFGDGTRLSIL.

The CDR3 loop is CASSQGEKGARDTQYF. The CDR3 DNA reads as TGCGCCAGCAGCCAAGGAGAAAAGGGGGCAAGGGATACGCAGTATTTT. The chain uses TRBV4-1 and TRBJ2-3; 7 nucleotides align to TRBD1. The germline V gene has CDR1 MGHRA and CDR2 YSYEKL. V dropped 1 base and J dropped 6; count of bases not matched to a gene: 10. The CDR3 totals 16 residues.

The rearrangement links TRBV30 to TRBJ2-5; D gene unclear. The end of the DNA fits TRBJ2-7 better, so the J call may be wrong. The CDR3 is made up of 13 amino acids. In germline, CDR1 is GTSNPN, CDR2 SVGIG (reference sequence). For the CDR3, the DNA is TGTGCCTGGAGTAGAGGCCTCGACTACGAGCAGTACTTC. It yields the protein CAWSRGLDYEQYF.

The CDR3 reads CASSLEATNYGYTF. Written as DNA, the CDR3 is TGTGCCAGCAGCTTGGAGGCAACTAACTATGGCTACACCTTC. The chain employs TRBV5-5 and TRBJ1-2, with D unresolved. The CDR3 has 14 residues. V gave up 0 bases and J gave up 0 bases, with 6 bases separating them. From germline, CDR1 is SGHKS and CDR2 YYEKEE (reference sequence).